A single sample is the source of the 17 T cell receptor beta chains below, sequenced in a study of blood T cell repertoires in COVID-19 (TCRdb year 2020). Library preparation used the immunoSEQ multiplex PCR assay. TCRdb stores this immuneACCESS table with in-frame sequences only. Part of the clones is absent; in the studies checked, under half of the shortfall reflects unresolved V genes, and no reason is known for the rest. The sample table lists some 250,000 clones, about nine tenths of them with a count of one. Clones ranked in the top ten supply approximately 7.5% of the sample. Source material: peripheral blood. The receptors stem from a man in his sixties who had recovered from COVID-19.

This clone came up a few times. The genes are TRBV9 and TRBJ2-7; D perhaps matches TRBD2 (5 bases). V gave up 1 base and J gave up 4 bases, with 12 bases separating them. There are 14 residues in the CDR3. Germline loops: CDR1 SGDLS, CDR2 YYNGEE. CDR3 region: CASSVSGSAYEQYF. CDR3 nucleotides: TGTGCCAGCAGCGTATCGGGGTCAGCGTACGAGCAGTACTTC.

This clone appeared a single time. CDR3 residues: CASSQDQDNEAFF. The DNA for the CDR3 is TGCGCCAGCAGCCAAGATCAGGACAATGAAGCTTTCTTT. The chain combines TRBV4-1 with TRBJ1-1, with a weak D call TRBD1 (5 bases). The CDR3 length is 13 residues. The germline gives CDR1 MGHRA, CDR2 YSYEKL. Deletions cut 0 bases from V and 7 bases from J, with 9 bases between.

The chain couples TRBV10-2 to TRBJ1-1, with D possibly matching TRBD1 (6 bases). Per germline, CDR1 WSHSY and CDR2 SAAADI. The CDR3 loop spans 17 amino acids. V gave up 7 bases and J gave up 5 bases, with 26 bases separating them. CDR3 nucleotide sequence: TGCGCCAGCAACCCTGGGTGGGAACAGGGTTTTGGAACTGAAGCTTTCTTT. It codes for CASNPGWEQGFGTEAFF.

This chain uses TRBV5-1 with TRBJ1-2; D remains ambiguous. Germline V gives CDR1 SGHRS, CDR2 YFSETQ. V was pared by 3 bases and J by 6 bases, with 6 bases between. The CDR3 is 11 residues long. The CDR3 DNA reads as TGCGCCAGCAGCTCCGGTAATGGCTACACCTTC. This codes for CASSSGNGYTF.

The chain links TRBV5-3 to TRBJ2-3; the match to TRBD1 covers 9 bases. TRBV5-3 is reported as an ORF; its role is uncertain. V shed 4 bases, J shed 2 bases, and the junction held 14 bases outside the gene matches. The length of the CDR3 is 18 residues. CDR3 DNA sequence: TGTGCCAGAAGCATCCGGGACAGGGCAGGGATGAACACAGATACGCAGTATTTT. Residues: CARSIRDRAGMNTDTQYF.

This chain's CDR3 is CASSIEEGQPQHF. DNA for the CDR3: TGTGCCAGTAGTATAGAGGAGGGTCAGCCCCAGCATTTT. V usage is TRBV19 and J usage is TRBJ1-5; D remains ambiguous. Germline V lookup: CDR1 LNHDA, CDR2 SQIVND (reference sequence). V shed 0 bases and J shed 6 bases, with 6 bases lying between them. CDR3 length: 13 residues.

The V call is TRBV18, the J call TRBJ2-3; no definite D call. Trimming removed 2 bases at V and 6 bases at J, with 6 bases between. This CDR3 contains 12 residues. Germline values: CDR1 KGHSH, CDR2 LQKENI. CDR3 amino acids: CASSPAADTQYF. The CDR3 bases are TGTGCCAGCTCACCAGCAGCGGATACGCAGTATTTT.

The chain combines TRBV14 with TRBJ1-6; D is unclear. CDR1 and CDR2 from the germline V gene are SGHDN and FVKESK. V lost 1 base to trimming and J lost 10 bases, with 8 bases between them. The CDR3 is 13 residues long. The CDR3 loop reads CASSQVAGSPLHF. CDR3 coding DNA: TGTGCCAGCAGCCAAGTAGCGGGGTCACCCCTCCACTTT.

This sequence joins TRBV7-8 and TRBJ2-3, with 9 bases lining up with TRBD2. This CDR3 contains 17 residues. Germline V gene sequence: CDR1 SGHVS, CDR2 FQNEAQ. V lost 3 bases to trimming and J lost 0 bases; unmatched junction nucleotides: 7. The DNA of the CDR3 is TGTGCCAGCAGCTTTAGCGGGACTAGCCGAAGCACAGATACGCAGTATTTT. It encodes CASSFSGTSRSTDTQYF.

The CDR3 region is CASSGEQGSSSGANVLTF. As DNA, the CDR3 is TGTGCCAGCAGTGGGGAACAGGGGTCGAGCTCTGGGGCCAACGTCCTGACTTTC. V is TRBV2 and J is TRBJ2-6; TRBD1 agrees at 7 bases. Losses at the gene ends were 4 bases for V and 0 bases for J; bases not matched to a gene: 9. This CDR3 contains 18 residues. Germline V gene data show CDR1 as SNHLY and CDR2 as FYNNEI.

This rearrangement joins TRBV7-8 to TRBJ2-1, with no clear D. Germline loops: CDR1 SGHVS, CDR2 FQNEAQ. The CDR3 covers 12 residues. Trimming left V 5 bases short and J 7 bases short, with 9 bases between. The CDR3 coding sequence is TGTGCCAGCAGCCAACTGAGGAATGAGCAGTTCTTC. This codes for CASSQLRNEQFF.

CDR3 nucleotides: TGTGCCAGCAGTTACTCCGGGGGGGGCGGGACCCAGTACTTC. Translated: CASSYSGGGGTQYF. The chain employs TRBV6-5 and TRBJ2-5, with 8 positions matching TRBD2. V was pared by 0 bases and J by 7 bases, with 4 bases of the junction left unmatched. Germline CDR1 reads MNHEY; CDR2 reads SVGAGI. The CDR3 loop spans 14 amino acids.

The V and J genes are TRBV6-5 and TRBJ2-3, with 8 positions matching TRBD1. The germline CDR1 and CDR2 sequences are MNHEY and SVGAGI. This CDR3 has 14 residues. With V trimmed by 6 bases and J by 6 bases, 8 bases remained unmatched. As DNA, the CDR3 is TGTGCCAGCAGCTGGACAGGGAGGTCGGATACGCAGTATTTT. It codes for CASSWTGRSDTQYF.

The gene calls are TRBV6-5 and TRBJ2-7; TRBD2 aligns across 13 bases. The V and J ends lost 6 bases and 5 bases, in that order; junction bases with no gene match: 7. Germline V gives CDR1 MNHEY, CDR2 SVGAGI. The CDR3 runs to 15 residues. CDR3: CASSTGLAGVHEQYF. The CDR3 DNA is TGTGCCAGCAGCACAGGACTAGCGGGGGTGCACGAGCAGTACTTC.

The chain has TRBV11-2 and TRBJ2-7; D perhaps matches TRBD2 (5 bases). The V gene lost 6 bases and the J gene lost 6 bases, with 15 bases spanning the gap. Germline CDR1 is SGHAT and CDR2 is FQNNGV. This CDR3 has 13 residues. The CDR3 nucleotides are TGTGCCAGCAGAGACTTCCTAACTAGCGAGCAGTACTTC. Translated, it gives CASRDFLTSEQYF.

The chain carries TRBV24-1 and TRBJ2-3; 7 bases align to TRBD2. Germline V lookup: CDR1 KGHDR, CDR2 SFDVKD. This CDR3 region has 15 residues. V lost 6 bases to trimming and J lost 7 bases; unmatched junction nucleotides: 12. CDR3 protein: CATSHPSGTINTQYF. The DNA for the CDR3 is TGTGCCACCAGTCACCCATCCGGGACTATCAATACGCAGTATTTT.

This clone was counted a single time. This rearrangement joins TRBV27 to TRBJ1-6; weak D call: TRBD1 (5 bases). Trimming left V 8 bases short and J 9 bases short, with 14 bases between. The CDR3 totals 13 residues. The germline gives CDR1 MNHEY, CDR2 SMNVEV (reference sequence). The CDR3 is CASRREFGSPLHF. The CDR3 DNA sequence: TGTGCCAGCCGCAGGGAATTTGGTTCACCCCTCCACTTT.